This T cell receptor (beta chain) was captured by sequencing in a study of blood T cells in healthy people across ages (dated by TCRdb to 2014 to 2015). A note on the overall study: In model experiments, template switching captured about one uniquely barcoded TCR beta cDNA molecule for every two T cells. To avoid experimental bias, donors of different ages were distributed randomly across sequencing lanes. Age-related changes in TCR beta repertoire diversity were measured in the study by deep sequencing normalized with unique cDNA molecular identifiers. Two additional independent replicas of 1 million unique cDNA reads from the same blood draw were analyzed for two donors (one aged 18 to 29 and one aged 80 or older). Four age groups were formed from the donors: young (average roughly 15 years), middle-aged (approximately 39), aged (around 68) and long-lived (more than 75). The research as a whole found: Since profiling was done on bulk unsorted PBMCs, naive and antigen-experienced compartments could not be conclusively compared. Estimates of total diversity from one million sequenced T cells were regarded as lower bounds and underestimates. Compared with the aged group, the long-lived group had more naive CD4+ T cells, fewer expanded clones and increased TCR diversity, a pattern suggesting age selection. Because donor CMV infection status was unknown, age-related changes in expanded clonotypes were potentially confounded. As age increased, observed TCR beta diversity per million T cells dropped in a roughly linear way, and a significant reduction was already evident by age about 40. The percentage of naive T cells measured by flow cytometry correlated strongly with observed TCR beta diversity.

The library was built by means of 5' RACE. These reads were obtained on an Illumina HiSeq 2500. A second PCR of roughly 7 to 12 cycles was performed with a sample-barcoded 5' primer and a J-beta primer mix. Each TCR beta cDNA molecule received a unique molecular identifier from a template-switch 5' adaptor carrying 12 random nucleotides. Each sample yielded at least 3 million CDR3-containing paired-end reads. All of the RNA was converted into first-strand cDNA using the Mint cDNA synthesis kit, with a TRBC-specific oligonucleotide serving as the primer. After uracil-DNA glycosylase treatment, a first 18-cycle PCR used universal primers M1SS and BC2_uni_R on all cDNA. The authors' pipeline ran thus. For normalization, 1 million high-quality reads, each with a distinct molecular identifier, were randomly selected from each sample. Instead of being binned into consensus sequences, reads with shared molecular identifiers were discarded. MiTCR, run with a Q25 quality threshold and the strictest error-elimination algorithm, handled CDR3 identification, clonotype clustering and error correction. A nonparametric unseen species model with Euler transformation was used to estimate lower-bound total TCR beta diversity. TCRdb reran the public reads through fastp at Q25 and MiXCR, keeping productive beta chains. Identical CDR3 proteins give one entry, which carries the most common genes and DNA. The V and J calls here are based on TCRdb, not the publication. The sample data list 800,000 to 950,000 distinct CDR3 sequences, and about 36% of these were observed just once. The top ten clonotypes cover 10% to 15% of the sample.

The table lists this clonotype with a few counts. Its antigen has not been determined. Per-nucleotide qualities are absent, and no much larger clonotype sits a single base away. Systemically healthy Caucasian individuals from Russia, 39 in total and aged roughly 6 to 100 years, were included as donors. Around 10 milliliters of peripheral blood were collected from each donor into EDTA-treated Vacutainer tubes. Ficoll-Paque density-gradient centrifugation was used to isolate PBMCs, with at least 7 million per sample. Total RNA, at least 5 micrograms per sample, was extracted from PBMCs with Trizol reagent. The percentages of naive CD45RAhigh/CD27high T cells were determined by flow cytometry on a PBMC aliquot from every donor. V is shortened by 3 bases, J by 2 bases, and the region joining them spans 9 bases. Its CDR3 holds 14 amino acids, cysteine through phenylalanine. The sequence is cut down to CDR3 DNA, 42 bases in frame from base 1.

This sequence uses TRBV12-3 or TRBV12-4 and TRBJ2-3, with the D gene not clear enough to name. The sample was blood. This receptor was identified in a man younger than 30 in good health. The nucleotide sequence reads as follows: TGTGCCAGCAGTTTTGTCTACCACACAGATACGCAGTATTTT. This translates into CASSFVYHTDTQYF.